This TCR beta chain is drawn from a study of blood T cell repertoires in COVID-19. Study at large: Sources were T cells, B-cell-depleted T cells, or PBMCs; the material itself was cDNA or gDNA.

Individuals aged roughly 18 to 100 years were recruited from about two dozen US areas. Cohorts were determined from participant-reported clinical history. Recovery among Cohort 3 donors was established by two negative PCRs, clearance, or symptom resolution. TCRdb keeps only in-frame clones here, not all; method: immunoSEQ multiplex PCR. The table includes around 130,000 clones, 65% to 90% detected once. The trim removed 3 bases at V and 6 bases at J, leaving 4 bases unmatched. Germline V gives CDR1 SGHRS, CDR2 YFSETQ. The CDR3 loop spans 14 amino acids. Sequenced sample: PBMCs or T cells enriched from blood (not recorded which). The TCR sequence derives from a woman aged 50 to 60 who had recovered from COVID-19. The gene calls are TRBV5-1 and TRBJ2-1, with 9 bases identical to TRBD2. CDR3: CASSSGTSPNEQFF. The CDR3 bases are TGCGCCAGCAGCTCCGGGACTAGCCCCAATGAGCAGTTCTTC.